This T cell receptor beta chain comes out of a study of Ad26.COV2.S vaccination and SARS-CoV-2 variants. Study details: Once or twice, 56 days apart, Ad26.COV2.S was delivered intramuscularly. The study's findings and limits: Total T cell responses were possibly underestimated by TCR breadth and depth analyses.

About this clone itself: Antigen: not known.

In germline, CDR1 is LGHDT, CDR2 YNNKEL (reference sequence). Trimming took 1 base from V and 2 from J, leaving 6 bases between them. The CDR3 has 15 residues. Treatment in this sample: some 19 received Ad26.COV2.S at low or high dose, single or two shots; about 5 received placebo; per-sample allocation not given. All samples were drawn on day 63, counting from the first vaccine or placebo injection. A Boston adult aged 18-55 years was the donor. Some clones are missing from TCRdb's copy, which holds only in-frame ones; the method was immunoSEQ multiplex PCR. The table includes under 600,000 clones, roughly nine tenths detected once.

The sequence was obtained from a person aged 18-60 years who received the Ad26.COV2.S COVID-19 vaccine or a placebo. The sample consisted of peripheral blood, taken in a trial of Ad26.COV2.S vaccine versus placebo. This rearrangement joins TRBV3-1 (or the pseudogene TRBV3-2) to TRBJ2-6; D unclear. The CDR3: CASSQGRPGANVLTF. The CDR3 nucleotides read TGTGCCAGCAGCCAAGGTAGGCCTGGGGCCAACGTCCTGACTTTC.